One sample yielded the 24 T cell receptor beta chains listed below, sequenced in a study of cytomegalovirus exposure and HLA in healthy donors. The PCR contained 60 Vbeta and 13 Jbeta primers. Sequencing used immunoSEQ multiplex PCR; TCRdb keeps in-frame clones, though not all of them. The sample comprises roughly 180,000 clones, roughly 85% of which are singletons, and about 9.3% rests with the top ten. Sequencing used PBMCs. The receptors originated from a man in his late teens or twenties in good health and CMV-seropositive.

In its sample, this clone was seen a few times. The CDR3 sequence: CASTRDASYEQYF. For the CDR3, the DNA is TGTGCCAGCACGCGGGACGCCTCCTACGAGCAGTACTTC. The rearrangement uses TRBV7-8 and TRBJ2-7; D may be TRBD2 (6 bases). This CDR3 contains 13 residues. V was clipped by 7 bases and J by 0 bases, with 10 bases between them. Per germline, CDR1 SGHVS and CDR2 FQNEAQ.

The chain combines TRBV2 with TRBJ2-7; D is unresolved. V gave up 4 bases and J gave up 2 bases, with 12 bases separating them. Germline lookup yields CDR1 SNHLY and CDR2 FYNNEI. This CDR3 has 14 amino acids. The CDR3 is CASSARWAPYEQYF. The CDR3 DNA sequence: TGTGCCAGCAGTGCTCGATGGGCACCCTACGAGCAGTACTTC.

This chain uses TRBV4-3 with TRBJ1-2, with a possible D match to TRBD1 (6 bases). The CDR3 extends over 14 amino acids. Deletions cut 4 bases from V and 2 bases from J, with 11 bases between. CDR1 is LGHNA and CDR2 is YSLEER in the germline V gene. The CDR3 is CASSLDRSNYGYTF. The CDR3 coding sequence is TGCGCCAGCAGCCTCGACAGGAGCAACTATGGCTACACCTTC.

This clone was detected only a few times. This chain links TRBV5-1 with TRBJ2-1, with 7 nucleotides matching TRBD2. The germline V gene has CDR1 SGHRS and CDR2 YFSETQ. Trimming at V came to 1 base and at J to 9 bases, leaving 1 base not matched to a gene. There are 12 residues in the CDR3. CDR3 in amino acids: CASSLSGVEQFF. The DNA of the CDR3 is TGCGCCAGCAGCTTGAGCGGGGTTGAGCAGTTCTTC.

The chain combines TRBV7-2 with TRBJ2-1; a weak D match, TRBD1 (6 bases). Germline assignment: CDR1 SGHTA and CDR2 FQGNSA. The CDR3 has 16 residues. V lost 1 base, J lost 0 bases, and 10 bases lay in between. The CDR3 loop is CASSLEGVSSYNEQFF. CDR3 nucleotide sequence: TGTGCCAGCAGCTTAGAGGGGGTCAGCTCCTACAATGAGCAGTTCTTC.

The chain is built from TRBV5-1 and TRBJ2-7, with D perhaps matching TRBD1 (6 bases). V lost 1 base, J lost 4 bases, and 12 bases lay in between. The CDR3 runs 14 residues. Germline V lookup: CDR1 SGHRS, CDR2 YFSETQ. The CDR3 DNA is TGCGCCAGCAGCTTGTCAGGGGCTGAATACGAGCAGTACTTC. Protein sequence: CASSLSGAEYEQYF.

V and J are TRBV11-3 and TRBJ2-1, with TRBD2 matching over 13 bases. The CDR3 runs to 16 residues. V trimming: 5 bases; J trimming: 6 bases; junction bases outside the gene matches: 7. CDR1 and CDR2 (germline): SGHNT, YENEEA. CDR3: CASSTRLAGGLNEQFF. CDR3 in DNA: TGTGCCAGCAGCACCAGACTAGCGGGGGGACTCAATGAGCAGTTCTTC.

The chain combines TRBV18 with TRBJ1-5; the match to TRBD1 covers 9 bases. V trimming: 6 bases; J trimming: 4 bases; junction bases outside the gene matches: 4. This CDR3 spans 14 amino acids. CDR1 and CDR2 (germline): KGHSH, LQKENI. In DNA form, the CDR3 reads TGTGCCAGCTCGGGACAGGGTCGGAATCAGCCCCAGCATTTT. It translates to CASSGQGRNQPQHF.

This clone has more than one count but fewer than ten. This chain links TRBV2 with TRBJ1-4; 7 positions match TRBD1. The CDR3 extends over 12 amino acids. J lost 8 bases, V lost 4 bases, and 1 base had no gene match. Germline CDR1 is SNHLY and CDR2 is FYNNEI. CDR3 coding DNA: TGTGCCAGCAGTGGGACAGGCGAAAAACTGTTTTTT. Encoded protein: CASSGTGEKLFF.

The chain combines TRBV30 with TRBJ2-3, with D hard to call. The CDR3 has 12 amino acids. Germline V gives CDR1 GTSNPN, CDR2 SVGIG (reference sequence). Between the trimmed V and J ends, which lost 0 bases and 4 bases, there was a span of 5 bases. DNA for the CDR3: TGTGCCTGGAGTGTACTTTCAGATACGCAGTATTTT. Its protein product is CAWSVLSDTQYF.

CDR3: CASRMGVEAFF. The CDR3, as DNA: TGTGCCAGCAGGATGGGCGTTGAAGCTTTCTTT. The chain uses TRBV6-5 and TRBJ1-1; D call uncertain. Germline values: CDR1 MNHEY, CDR2 SVGAGI. CDR3 length: 11 residues. Trimming removed 6 bases at V and 7 bases at J, with 9 bases between.

The chain is built from TRBV5-1 and TRBJ1-4, with TRBD1 matching over 7 bases. Germline V gene lookup returns CDR1 SGHRS and CDR2 YFSETQ. Trimming at V came to 2 bases and at J to 4 bases, leaving 8 bases not matched to a gene. The CDR3 has 16 amino acids. The CDR3 nucleotides are TGCGCCAGCAGCTTTGGTGAGGGGGCTGGTAATGAAAAACTGTTTTTT. This translates into CASSFGEGAGNEKLFF. Based on the CDR3 plus reference TRBV5-1 and TRBJ1-4, the full variable domain is KAGVTQTPRYLIKTRGQQVTLSCSPISGHRSVSWYQQTPGQGLQFLFEYFSETQRNKGNFPGRFSGRQFSNSRSEMNVSTLELGDSALYLCASSFGEGAGNEKLFFGSGTQLSVL.

The V and J genes are TRBV5-1 and TRBJ1-4; 8 positions match TRBD1. Losses at the gene ends were 0 bases for V and 8 bases for J; bases not matched to a gene: 9. The CDR3 spans 16 residues. Germline-derived CDR1 and CDR2 are SGHRS and YFSETQ. For the CDR3, the DNA is TGCGCCAGCAGCTTGGGGCAGGGGGCCGACCAGGAAAAACTGTTTTTT. It codes for CASSLGQGADQEKLFF.

The count of this clone is one. The chain is built from TRBV6-1 and TRBJ1-2; no firm D call. Germline loops: CDR1 MNHNS, CDR2 SASEGT. V lost 3 bases and J 4 bases, leaving 18 bases between the germline ends. The CDR3 is made up of 16 amino acids. Here the CDR3 DNA reads TGTGCCAGCAGTGACATAGGGCCCCCCCGGGGCTATGGCTACACCTTC. As protein: CASSDIGPPRGYGYTF.

V gene TRBV9 combines with J gene TRBJ2-7, with D possibly matching TRBD1 (5 bases). Germline CDR1 and CDR2: SGDLS and YYNGEE. This CDR3 has 12 amino acids. Trimming took 3 bases from V and 6 from J, leaving 10 bases between them. The CDR3 spells CASSGHRTEQYF. The CDR3 nucleotides are TGTGCCAGCAGCGGCCACAGGACCGAGCAGTACTTC.

Here the CDR3 reads CASGLSQETQYF. The CDR3 coding sequence is TGTGCCAGCGGCTTGTCACAAGAGACCCAGTACTTC. The rearrangement links TRBV6-1 to TRBJ2-5; D gene uncertain. Between the trimmed V and J ends, which lost 8 bases and 2 bases, there was a span of 9 bases. CDR3 size: 12 residues. Germline V gene data show CDR1 as MNHNS and CDR2 as SASEGT.

The chain joins TRBV11-2 to TRBJ2-7, with D uncertain. The germline CDR1 and CDR2 sequences are SGHAT and FQNNGV. CDR3 length: 13 amino acids. Trimming took 5 bases from V and 0 from J, leaving 8 bases between them. The CDR3 loop is CASSVLNSYEQYF. CDR3 sequence (DNA): TGTGCCAGCAGCGTACTGAACTCCTACGAGCAGTACTTC.

V and J are TRBV18 and TRBJ2-5; tentative D call: TRBD1 (5 bases). CDR3 size: 14 residues. V was clipped by 3 bases and J by 7 bases, with 15 bases between them. Per the germline V gene, CDR1 is KGHSH and CDR2 is LQKENI. In DNA form, the CDR3 reads TGTGCCAGCTCACCGCCGACAGCCTTAGGGACCCAGTACTTC. Protein sequence: CASSPPTALGTQYF. The whole variable domain, filled in from reference TRBV18 and TRBJ2-5, reads NAGVMQNPRHLVRRRGQEARLRCSPMKGHSHVYWYRQLPEEGLKFMVYLQKENIIDESGMPKERFSAEFPKEGPSILRIQQVVRGDSAAYFCASSPPTALGTQYFGPGTRLLVL.

The chain couples TRBV7-6 to TRBJ1-1; 7 bases map to TRBD1. Unmatched junction bases numbered 25, after V lost 5 bases and J lost 7 bases. The CDR3 runs 19 residues. The germline V gene has CDR1 SGHVS and CDR2 FNYEAQ. The CDR3: CASSDEPRGRGRGSFEAFF. DNA for the CDR3: TGTGCCAGCAGCGACGAGCCCCGGGGTAGGGGCAGGGGGTCCTTTGAAGCTTTCTTT. Together with reference TRBV7-6 and TRBJ1-1, the CDR3 gives the full variable domain: GAGVSQSPRYKVTKRGQDVALRCDPISGHVSLYWYRQALGQGPEFLTYFNYEAQQDKSGLPNDRFSAERPEGSISTLTIQRTEQRDSAMYRCASSDEPRGRGRGSFEAFFGQGTRLTVV.

The gene calls are TRBV11-2 and TRBJ2-6; 7 bases fit TRBD1. J was trimmed by 1 base and V by 8 bases; bases with no gene match: 8. This CDR3 spans 16 amino acids. CDR1 SGHAT and CDR2 FQNNGV come from the germline V gene. The CDR3 is CASGHHRGSGANVLTF. Here the CDR3 DNA reads TGTGCCAGCGGACACCACAGGGGATCTGGGGCCAACGTCCTGACTTTC.

The J gene is TRBJ2-3, the V gene TRBV6-1; 8 bases fit TRBD2. Germline V lookup: CDR1 MNHNS, CDR2 SASEGT. V lost 6 bases to trimming and J lost 2 bases; unmatched junction nucleotides: 4. The CDR3 has 14 amino acids. CDR3 protein: CASSGTSITDTQYF. In DNA form, the CDR3 reads TGTGCCAGCAGCGGGACTAGTATCACAGATACGCAGTATTTT.

The genes are TRBV7-3 and TRBJ1-3; no clear D gene. The V gene's germline CDR1 is SGHTA and CDR2 FQGTGA. V was cut by 2 bases and J by 4 bases, with 6 bases left in between. The CDR3 runs to 13 residues. CDR3 residues: CASSLGQGNTIYF. CDR3 DNA: TGTGCCAGCAGCTTAGGGCAGGGAAACACCATATATTTT.

This chain joins TRBV9 and TRBJ2-3; 10 bases line up with TRBD1. V shed 2 bases, J shed 3 bases, and the junction held 3 bases outside the gene matches. CDR1 is SGDLS and CDR2 is YYNGEE in the germline V gene. The CDR3 covers 15 residues. The CDR3 spells CASSVGTGVTDTQYF. In DNA form, the CDR3 reads TGTGCCAGCAGCGTGGGGACAGGGGTAACAGATACGCAGTATTTT. The full variable domain, with the rest looked up from reference TRBV9 and TRBJ2-3, is DSGVTQTPKHLITATGQRVTLRCSPRSGDLSVYWYQQSLDQGLQFLIQYYNGEERAKGNILERFSAQQFPDLHSELNLSSLELGDSALYFCASSVGTGVTDTQYFGPGTRLTVL.

This clone was picked up a small number of times. The rearrangement uses TRBV10-3 and TRBJ1-2; the D gene is possibly TRBD1 (6 bases). The CDR3 consists of 15 residues. Germline V gene data show CDR1 as ENHRY and CDR2 as SYGVKD. Between the trimmed V and J ends, which lost 2 bases and 4 bases, there was a span of 14 bases. The CDR3 DNA reads TGTGCCATCAGTGAGGTGGCAGGGGTCGGCTATGGCTACACCTTC. Its translation: CAISEVAGVGYGYTF.